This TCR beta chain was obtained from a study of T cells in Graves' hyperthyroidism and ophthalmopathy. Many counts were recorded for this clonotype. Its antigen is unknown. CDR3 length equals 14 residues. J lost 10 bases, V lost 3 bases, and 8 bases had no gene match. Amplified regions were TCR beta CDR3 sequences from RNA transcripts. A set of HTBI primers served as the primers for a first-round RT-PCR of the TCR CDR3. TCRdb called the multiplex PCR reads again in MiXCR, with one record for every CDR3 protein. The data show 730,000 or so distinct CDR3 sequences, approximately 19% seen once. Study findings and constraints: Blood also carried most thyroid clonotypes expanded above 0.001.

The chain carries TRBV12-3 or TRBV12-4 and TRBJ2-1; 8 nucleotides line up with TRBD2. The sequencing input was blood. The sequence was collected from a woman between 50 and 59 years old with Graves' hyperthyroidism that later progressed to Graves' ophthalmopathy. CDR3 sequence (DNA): TGTGCCAGCAGTTTCCGGGGGGGGGCTGGAGAGCAGTTCTTC. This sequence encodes CASSFRGGAGEQFF.